This T cell receptor beta chain was captured in a study of monozygotic twins with inflammatory bowel disease. The CDR3 length is 14 residues. TCRdb reprocessed the 5' RACE reads; each CDR3 protein has one entry and no DNA is given. This sample carries approximately 200,000 distinct CDR3 sequences, with 7.7% going to the ten biggest clones. The sample comprised blood. The TCR comes from a human donor with ulcerative colitis or Crohn's disease, or a healthy co-twin of an affected twin (not recorded which). The V call is TRBV12-3 or TRBV12-4, the J call TRBJ2-5; absent DNA, TCRdb's TRBD1 call cannot be checked. The CDR3: CASSPTGKEETQYF.